This T cell receptor (beta chain) was sequenced in a study of cytomegalovirus exposure and HLA in healthy donors. Study-wide findings and caveats: What a later analysis showed was that several of the most significant clusters appeared linked to common viral pathogens. Highly shared variants forming one cluster were likely a sequencing artifact. Clonal expansion was found to be greater in HLA-associated TCR beta chains than in equally common others in a later analysis. Cytomegalovirus association was assigned to more than 150 TCR beta chains.

Amplification used 60 Vbeta primers and 13 Jbeta primers. Generated by immunoSEQ multiplex PCR, the TCRdb table keeps only in-frame clones and is missing some. The sample lists more than 95,000 clones, 60% to 85% occurring once. Germline loops: CDR1 LNHDA, CDR2 SQIVND (reference sequence). Trimming at V came to 6 bases and at J to 0 bases, leaving 5 bases not matched to a gene. The CDR3 totals 14 residues. With regard to this clone: What it recognizes is unknown.

The rearrangement links TRBV19 to TRBJ2-7, with 7 positions matching TRBD1. The TCR originated in a young woman in good health and CMV-seropositive. What was sequenced was PBMCs. The CDR3 is CASSRDSSSYEQYF. The CDR3 DNA reads as TGTGCCAGTAGCCGGGACAGTTCCTCCTACGAGCAGTACTTC. The full variable domain, with the rest looked up from reference TRBV19 and TRBJ2-7, is DGGITQSPKYLFRKEGQNVTLSCEQNLNHDAMYWYRQDPGQGLRLIYYSQIVNDFQKGDIAEGYSVSREKKESFPLTVTSAQKNPTAFYLCASSRDSSSYEQYFGPGTRLTVT.